This TCR beta chain derives from a study of T cell responses to AZD1222 COVID-19 vaccine. The table lists this clone with a count of one. Looked up from germline, CDR1 is KGHSH and CDR2 is LQKENI. Trimming removed 0 bases from V and 4 bases from J; junction bases left unmatched: 13. The CDR3 totals 18 residues. TCRdb keeps only in-frame clones here, not all; method: immunoSEQ multiplex PCR. The sample consists of over 100,000 clones, about nine tenths of them appearing once. The receptor was derived from an adult in good health. The sample was peripheral blood, taken on day 0 of AZD1222 vaccination. This chain uses TRBV18 with TRBJ1-2; 8 bases agree with TRBD1. In DNA form, the CDR3 reads TGTGCCAGCTCACCACCGGAGCCGGGACAGGTATCCTCCTATGGCTACACCTTC. Its protein is CASSPPEPGQVSSYGYTF.